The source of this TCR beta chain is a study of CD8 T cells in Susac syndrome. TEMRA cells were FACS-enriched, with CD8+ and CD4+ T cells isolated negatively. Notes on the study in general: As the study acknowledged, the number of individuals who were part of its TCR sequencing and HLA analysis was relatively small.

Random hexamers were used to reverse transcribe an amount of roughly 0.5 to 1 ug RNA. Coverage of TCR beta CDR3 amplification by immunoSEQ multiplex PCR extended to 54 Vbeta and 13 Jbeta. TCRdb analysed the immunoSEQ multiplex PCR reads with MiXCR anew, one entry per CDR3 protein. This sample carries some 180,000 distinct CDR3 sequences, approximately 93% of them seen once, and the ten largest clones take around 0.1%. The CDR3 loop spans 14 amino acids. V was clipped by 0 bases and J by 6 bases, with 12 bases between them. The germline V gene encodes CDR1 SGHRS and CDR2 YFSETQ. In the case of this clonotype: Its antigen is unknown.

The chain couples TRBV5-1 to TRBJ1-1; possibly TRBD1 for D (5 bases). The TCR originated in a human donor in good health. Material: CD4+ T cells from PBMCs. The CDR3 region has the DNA TGCGCCAGCAGCTTGGCCGCAGGGAGTTCTGAAGCTTTCTTT. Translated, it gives CASSLAAGSSEAFF.